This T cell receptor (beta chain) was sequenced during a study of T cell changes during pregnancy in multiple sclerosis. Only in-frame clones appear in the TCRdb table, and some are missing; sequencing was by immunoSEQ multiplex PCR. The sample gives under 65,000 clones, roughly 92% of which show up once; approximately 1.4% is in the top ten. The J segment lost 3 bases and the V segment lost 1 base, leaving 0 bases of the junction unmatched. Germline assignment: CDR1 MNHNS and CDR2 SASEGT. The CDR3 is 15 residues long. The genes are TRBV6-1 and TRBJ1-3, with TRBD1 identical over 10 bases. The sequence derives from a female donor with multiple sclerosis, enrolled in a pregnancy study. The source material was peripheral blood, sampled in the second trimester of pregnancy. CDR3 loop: CASSEGTGGGNTIYF. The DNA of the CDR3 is TGTGCCAGCAGTGAAGGGACAGGGGGTGGAAACACCATATATTTT.